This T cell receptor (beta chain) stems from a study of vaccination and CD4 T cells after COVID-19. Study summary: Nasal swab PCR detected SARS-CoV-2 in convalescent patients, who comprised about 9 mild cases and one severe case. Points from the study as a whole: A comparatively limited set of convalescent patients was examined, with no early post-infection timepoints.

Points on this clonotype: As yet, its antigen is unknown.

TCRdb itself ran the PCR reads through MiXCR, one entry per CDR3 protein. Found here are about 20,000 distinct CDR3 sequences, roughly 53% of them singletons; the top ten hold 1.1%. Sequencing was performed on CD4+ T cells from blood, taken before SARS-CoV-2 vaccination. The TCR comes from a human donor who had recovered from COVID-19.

In nucleotides, the CDR3 is TGTGCCAGCAGGACCGGGGCGGGACTAGCGGGAGATACGCAGTATTTT. Its translation: CASRTGAGLAGDTQYF. J is TRBJ2-3 and V is TRBV27; 12 bases match TRBD2. CDR1 MNHEY and CDR2 SMNVEV come from the germline V gene (reference sequence). The CDR3 totals 16 residues. Germline trimming cut 6 bases from V and 5 bases from J; bases unmatched to any gene: 9.